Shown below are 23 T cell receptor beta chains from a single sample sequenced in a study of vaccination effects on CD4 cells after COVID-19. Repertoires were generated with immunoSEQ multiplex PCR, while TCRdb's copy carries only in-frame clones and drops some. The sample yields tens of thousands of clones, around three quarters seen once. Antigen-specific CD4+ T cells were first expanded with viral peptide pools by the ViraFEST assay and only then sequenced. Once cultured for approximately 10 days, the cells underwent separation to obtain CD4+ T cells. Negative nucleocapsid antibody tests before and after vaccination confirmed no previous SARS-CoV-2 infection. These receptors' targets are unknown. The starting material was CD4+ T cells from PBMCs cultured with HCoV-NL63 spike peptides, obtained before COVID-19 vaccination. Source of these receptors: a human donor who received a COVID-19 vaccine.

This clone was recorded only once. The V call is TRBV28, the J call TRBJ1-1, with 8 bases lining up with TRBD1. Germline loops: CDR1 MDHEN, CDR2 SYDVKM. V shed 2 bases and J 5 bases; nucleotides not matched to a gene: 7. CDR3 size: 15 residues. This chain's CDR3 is CASSLPWTGRTEAFF. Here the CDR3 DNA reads TGTGCCAGCAGTTTACCCTGGACAGGGAGGACTGAAGCTTTCTTT.

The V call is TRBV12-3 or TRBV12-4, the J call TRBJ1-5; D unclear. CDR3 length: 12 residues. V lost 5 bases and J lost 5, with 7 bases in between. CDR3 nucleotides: TGTGCCAGCAGTCAAAGATATCAGCCCCAGCATTTT. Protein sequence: CASSQRYQPQHF.

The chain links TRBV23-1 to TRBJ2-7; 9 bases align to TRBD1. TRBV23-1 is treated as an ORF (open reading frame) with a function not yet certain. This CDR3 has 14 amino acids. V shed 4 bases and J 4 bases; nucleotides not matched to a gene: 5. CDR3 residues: CASSPQGASYEQYV. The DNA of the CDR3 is TGCGCCAGCAGTCCACAGGGGGCCTCTTACGAGCAGTACGTC.

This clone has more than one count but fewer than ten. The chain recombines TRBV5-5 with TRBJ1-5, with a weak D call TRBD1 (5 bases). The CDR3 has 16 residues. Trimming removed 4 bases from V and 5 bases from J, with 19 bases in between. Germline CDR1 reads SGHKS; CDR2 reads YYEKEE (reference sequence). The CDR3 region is CASSPTLTGTDQPQHF. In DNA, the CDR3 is TGTGCCAGCAGCCCGACCCTTACAGGTACCGATCAGCCCCAGCATTTT.

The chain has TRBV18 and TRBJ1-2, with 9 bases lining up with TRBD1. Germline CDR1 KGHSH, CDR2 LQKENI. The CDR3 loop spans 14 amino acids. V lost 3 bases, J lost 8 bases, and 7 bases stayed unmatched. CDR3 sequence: CASSPSGTGSGYTF. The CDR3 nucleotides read TGTGCCAGCTCACCTTCCGGGACAGGGAGCGGCTACACCTTC.

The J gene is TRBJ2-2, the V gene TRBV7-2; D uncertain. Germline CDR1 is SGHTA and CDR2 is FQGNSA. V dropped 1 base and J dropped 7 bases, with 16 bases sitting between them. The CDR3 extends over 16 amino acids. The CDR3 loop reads CASSLEGPGWGGELFF. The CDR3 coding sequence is TGTGCCAGCAGCTTAGAGGGCCCTGGGTGGGGCGGGGAGCTGTTTTTT.

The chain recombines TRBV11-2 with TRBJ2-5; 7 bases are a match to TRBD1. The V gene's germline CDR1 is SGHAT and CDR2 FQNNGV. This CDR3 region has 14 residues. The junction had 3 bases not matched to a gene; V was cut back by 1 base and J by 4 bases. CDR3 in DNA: TGTGCCAGCAGCTTAGTTTACAGGGGAGAGACCCAGTACTTC. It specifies CASSLVYRGETQYF.

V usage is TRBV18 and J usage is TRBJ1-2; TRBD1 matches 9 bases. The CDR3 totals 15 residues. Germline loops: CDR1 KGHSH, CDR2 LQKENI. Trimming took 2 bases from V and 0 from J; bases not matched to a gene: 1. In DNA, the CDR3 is TGTGCCAGCTCACCAGGGACAGGGTCTAACTATGGCTACACCTTC. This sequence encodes CASSPGTGSNYGYTF. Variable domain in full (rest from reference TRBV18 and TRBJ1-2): NAGVMQNPRHLVRRRGQEARLRCSPMKGHSHVYWYRQLPEEGLKFMVYLQKENIIDESGMPKERFSAEFPKEGPSILRIQQVVRGDSAAYFCASSPGTGSNYGYTFGSGTRLTVV.

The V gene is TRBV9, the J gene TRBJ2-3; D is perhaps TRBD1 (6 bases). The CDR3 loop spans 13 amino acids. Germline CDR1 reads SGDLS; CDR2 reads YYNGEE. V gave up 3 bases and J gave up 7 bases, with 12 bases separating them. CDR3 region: CASSAPQGNTQYF. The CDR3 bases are TGTGCCAGCAGCGCCCCCCAGGGGAATACGCAGTATTTT.

The DNA for the CDR3 is TGTGCCAGCAGCTTAAGGCTTAGCGGGGGAGTGACCGGGGAGCTGTTTTTT. Residues: CASSLRLSGGVTGELFF. This chain connects TRBV7-2 to TRBJ2-2; 9 nucleotides agree with TRBD2. The CDR3 is 17 residues long. With 2 bases clipped from V and 5 bases from J, the junction kept 9 bases outside the gene matches. The germline gives CDR1 SGHTA, CDR2 FQGNSA.

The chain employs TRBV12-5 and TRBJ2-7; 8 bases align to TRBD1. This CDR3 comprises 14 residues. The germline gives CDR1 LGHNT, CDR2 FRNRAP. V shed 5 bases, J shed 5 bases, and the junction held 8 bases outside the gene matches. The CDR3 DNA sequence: TGTGCTAGTGGTACCCCGACAGGGGAAGACGAGCAGTACGTC. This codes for CASGTPTGEDEQYV.

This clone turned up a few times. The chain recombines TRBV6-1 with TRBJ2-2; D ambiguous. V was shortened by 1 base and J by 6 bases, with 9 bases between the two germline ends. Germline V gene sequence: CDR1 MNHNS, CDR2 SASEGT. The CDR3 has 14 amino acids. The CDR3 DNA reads TGTGCCAGCAGTGAAGAAGTCATCTCCGGGGAGCTGTTTTTT. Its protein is CASSEEVISGELFF.

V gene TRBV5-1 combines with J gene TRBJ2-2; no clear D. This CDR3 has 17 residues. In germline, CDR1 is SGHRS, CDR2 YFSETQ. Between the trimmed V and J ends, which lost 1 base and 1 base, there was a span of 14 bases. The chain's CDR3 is CASSLQGIHMNTGELFF. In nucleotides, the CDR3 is TGCGCCAGCAGCTTGCAAGGGATACACATGAACACCGGGGAGCTGTTTTTT.

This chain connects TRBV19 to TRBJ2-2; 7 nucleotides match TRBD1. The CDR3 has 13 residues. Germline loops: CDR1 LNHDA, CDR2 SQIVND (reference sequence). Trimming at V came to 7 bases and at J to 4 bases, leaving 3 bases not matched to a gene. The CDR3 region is CASIQGVTGELFF. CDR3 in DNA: TGTGCCAGTATCCAGGGGGTCACCGGGGAGCTGTTTTTT.

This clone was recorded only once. CDR3 sequence (DNA): TGTGCCAGCAGCTTAGGACAGGCCTATGGCTACACCTTC. This codes for CASSLGQAYGYTF. The rearrangement joins TRBV9 to TRBJ1-2, with 7 bases fitting TRBD1. Germline-derived CDR1 and CDR2 are SGDLS and YYNGEE. Trimming took 4 bases from V and 4 from J; bases not matched to a gene: 4. The CDR3 contains 13 residues. Full variable domain (rest looked up from reference TRBV9 and TRBJ1-2): DSGVTQTPKHLITATGQRVTLRCSPRSGDLSVYWYQQSLDQGLQFLIQYYNGEERAKGNILERFSAQQFPDLHSELNLSSLELGDSALYFCASSLGQAYGYTFGSGTRLTVV.

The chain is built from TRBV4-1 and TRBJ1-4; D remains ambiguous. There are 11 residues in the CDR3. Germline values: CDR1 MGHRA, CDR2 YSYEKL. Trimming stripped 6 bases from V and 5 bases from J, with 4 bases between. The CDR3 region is CASRSNEKLFF. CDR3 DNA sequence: TGCGCCAGCAGATCAAATGAAAAACTGTTTTTT.

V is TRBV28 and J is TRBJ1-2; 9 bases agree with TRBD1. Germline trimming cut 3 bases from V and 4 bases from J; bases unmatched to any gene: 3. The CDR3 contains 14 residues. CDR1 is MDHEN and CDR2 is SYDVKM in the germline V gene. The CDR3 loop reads CASSFGTGIYGYTF. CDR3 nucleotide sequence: TGTGCCAGCAGTTTCGGGACAGGGATCTATGGCTACACCTTC.

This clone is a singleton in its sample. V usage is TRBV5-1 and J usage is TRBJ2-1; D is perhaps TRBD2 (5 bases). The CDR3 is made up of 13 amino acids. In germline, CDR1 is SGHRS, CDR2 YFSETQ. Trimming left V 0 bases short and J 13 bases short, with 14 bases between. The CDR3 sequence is CASSLAGINDQFF. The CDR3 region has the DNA TGCGCCAGCAGCTTGGCCGGGATAAACGATCAGTTCTTC. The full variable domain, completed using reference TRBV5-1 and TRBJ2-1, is KAGVTQTPRYLIKTRGQQVTLSCSPISGHRSVSWYQQTPGQGLQFLFEYFSETQRNKGNFPGRFSGRQFSNSRSEMNVSTLELGDSALYLCASSLAGINDQFFGPGTRLTVL.

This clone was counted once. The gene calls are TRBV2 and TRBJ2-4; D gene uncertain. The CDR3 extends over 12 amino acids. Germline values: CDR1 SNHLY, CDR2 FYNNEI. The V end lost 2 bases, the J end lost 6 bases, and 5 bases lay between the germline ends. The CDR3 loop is CASSERGNIQYF. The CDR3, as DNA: TGTGCCAGCAGTGAACGAGGAAACATTCAGTACTTC.

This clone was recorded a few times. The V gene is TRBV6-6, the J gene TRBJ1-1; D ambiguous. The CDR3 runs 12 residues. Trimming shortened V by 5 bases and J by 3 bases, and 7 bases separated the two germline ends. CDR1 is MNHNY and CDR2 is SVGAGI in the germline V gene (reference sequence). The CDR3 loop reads CASSLDYTEAFF. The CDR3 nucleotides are TGTGCCAGCAGTCTGGATTACACTGAAGCTTTCTTT.

CDR3 sequence reads: CASSPGGSGETQYF. CDR3 nucleotide sequence: TGTGCCAGCTCACCGGGGGGTTCAGGAGAGACCCAGTACTTC. This sequence joins TRBV18 and TRBJ2-5, with D maybe TRBD2 (6 bases). Germline CDR1 and CDR2: KGHSH and LQKENI. Trimming shortened V by 3 bases and J by 4 bases, and 12 bases separated the two germline ends. The CDR3 spans 14 residues.

The CDR3: CASSLSDTQYF. CDR3 DNA: TGTGCCAGCAGCTTATCAGATACGCAGTATTTT. This chain links TRBV7-6 with TRBJ2-3; D gene uncertain. CDR1 is SGHVS and CDR2 is FNYEAQ in the germline V gene. Deletions cut 2 bases from V and 4 bases from J, with 1 base between. CDR3 length: 11 residues.

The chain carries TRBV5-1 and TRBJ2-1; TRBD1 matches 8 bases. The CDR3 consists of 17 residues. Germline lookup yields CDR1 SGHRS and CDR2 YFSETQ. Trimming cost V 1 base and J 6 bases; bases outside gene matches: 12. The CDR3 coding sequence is TGCGCCAGCAGCTTGTCTTGGACAGGGCTTAATATCAATGAGCAGTTCTTC. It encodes CASSLSWTGLNINEQFF.